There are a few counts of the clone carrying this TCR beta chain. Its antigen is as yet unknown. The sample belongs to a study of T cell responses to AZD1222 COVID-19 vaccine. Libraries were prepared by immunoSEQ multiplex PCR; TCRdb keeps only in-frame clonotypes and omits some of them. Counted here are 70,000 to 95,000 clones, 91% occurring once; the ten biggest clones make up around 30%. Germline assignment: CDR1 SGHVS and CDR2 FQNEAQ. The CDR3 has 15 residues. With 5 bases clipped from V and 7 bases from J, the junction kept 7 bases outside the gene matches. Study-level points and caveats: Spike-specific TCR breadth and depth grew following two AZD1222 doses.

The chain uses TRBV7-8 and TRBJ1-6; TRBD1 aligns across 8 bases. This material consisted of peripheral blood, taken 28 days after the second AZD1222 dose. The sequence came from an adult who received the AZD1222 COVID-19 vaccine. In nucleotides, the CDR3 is TGTGCCAGCAGCGCAGGACAGGGAGGCAATTCACCCCTCCACTTT. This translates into CASSAGQGGNSPLHF. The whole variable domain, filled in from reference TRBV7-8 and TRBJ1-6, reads GAGVSQSPRYKVAKRGQDVALRCDPISGHVSLFWYQQALGQGPEFLTYFQNEAQLDKSGLPSDRFFAERPEGSVSTLKIQRTQQEDSAVYLCASSAGQGGNSPLHFGNGTRLTVT.